These 8 T cell receptor beta chains were sequenced from one sample in a study of T-cell memory formation after mild COVID-19. TCRdb reprocessed the 5' RACE reads with MiXCR, giving one entry per CDR3 protein. The data show over 120,000 distinct CDR3 sequences, almost 25% seen once. The sample taken for sequencing was PBMCs or a T cell subset sorted from them (not recorded which). The source of these receptors is an adult woman who had mild COVID-19 (a few samples of this study predate the infection). Cell type and time point are not known.

The V and J genes are TRBV27 and TRBJ1-2, with 9 bases fitting TRBD1. V lost 4 bases, J lost 3 bases, and 12 bases stayed unmatched. The germline CDR1 and CDR2 sequences are MNHEY and SMNVEV (reference sequence). The CDR3 contains 17 residues. CDR3 in amino acids: CASSSYTGQGKYYGYTF. CDR3 coding DNA: TGTGCCAGCAGTTCTTACACGGGACAGGGAAAGTACTATGGCTACACCTTC.

The chain recombines TRBV13 with TRBJ2-1, with D uncertain. Germline V gives CDR1 PRHDT, CDR2 FYEKMQ (reference sequence). The V end was cut by 5 bases, the J end by 1 base, with 18 bases between. This CDR3 is built from 17 residues. The CDR3 is CASSAIVVRESYNEQFF. CDR3 sequence (DNA): TGTGCCAGCAGCGCGATAGTCGTACGTGAATCCTACAATGAGCAGTTCTTC.

The chain recombines TRBV20-1 with TRBJ2-1; 9 positions agree with TRBD1. This CDR3 is 14 amino acids long. The V gene end was trimmed by 5 bases and the J gene end by 6 bases; junction bases not matched to a gene: 8. Germline CDR1 DFQATT, CDR2 SNEGSKA (reference sequence). CDR3: CSASPGQGSNEQFF. CDR3 nucleotides: TGCAGTGCTTCTCCGGGACAGGGCAGCAATGAGCAGTTCTTC.

This clonotype has only a few counts. The chain employs TRBV6-5 and TRBJ2-7, with 8 nucleotides matching TRBD2. The CDR3 has 14 amino acids. Trimming cost V 2 bases and J 5 bases; bases outside gene matches: 5. Germline assignment: CDR1 MNHEY and CDR2 SVGAGI. The chain's CDR3 is CASSYAGLADEQYF. In DNA form, the CDR3 reads TGTGCCAGCAGTTACGCCGGACTAGCTGACGAGCAGTACTTC.

The rearrangement joins TRBV12-3 or TRBV12-4 to TRBJ2-1; D call uncertain. The CDR3 runs 11 residues. Trimming took 7 bases from V and 8 from J, leaving 9 bases between them. CDR3 bases: TGTGCCAGCACCCTTGGTGATGAGCAGTTCTTC. Its protein product is CASTLGDEQFF.

This clonotype was observed a handful of times. V and J are TRBV30 and TRBJ2-7, with 14 positions matching TRBD2. Germline CDR1 GTSNPN, CDR2 SVGIG (reference sequence). The CDR3 runs 17 residues. The trim removed 2 bases at V and 3 bases at J, leaving 9 bases unmatched. This CDR3 reads CAWSPGLAGVDHYEQYF. The CDR3 nucleotides read TGTGCCTGGAGTCCGGGACTAGCGGGAGTAGACCACTACGAGCAGTACTTC.

The V gene is TRBV9, the J gene TRBJ2-7, with D unresolved. The CDR3 is 15 amino acids. Germline lookup yields CDR1 SGDLS and CDR2 YYNGEE. V lost 4 bases and J lost 0, with 14 bases in between. The CDR3 coding sequence is TGTGCCAGCAGCTTAACCGACACCTTCTCCTACGAGCAGTACTTC. It translates to CASSLTDTFSYEQYF.

About this clonotype itself: One end of the junction does not line up with germline, which may come from a read error. The chain couples TRBV7-2 to TRBJ2-5; D possibly corresponds to TRBD1 (5 bases). There are 13 residues in the CDR3. The germline CDR1 and CDR2 sequences are SGHTA and FQGNSA. The CDR3 spells CASSYRNHETQYF. The CDR3 DNA is TGTGCCAGCAGCTACAGGAACCACGAGACCCAGTACTTC.